The clone carrying this TCR beta chain was counted between two and nine times. The antigen remains undetermined. A much larger clone is a single base away; this may be a read error. V lost 4 bases, J lost 7 bases, and 13 bases stayed unmatched. The germline V gene encodes CDR1 LGHNA and CDR2 YNFKEQ. The CDR3 has 17 residues. After constant-region reverse-primer amplification, full-length variable regions underwent semi-nested PCR with Nested Universal Primer A. MiXCR, applied by TCRdb to the 5' RACE reads, yields one record per CDR3 protein. The table includes 62,000 or so distinct CDR3 sequences, approximately 31% detected once. Overall study results and limits: Whole repertoires were not studied in the larger cohort, only one V-J beta rearrangement. Tumor memory CD4+ T cell TCR gene usage clustered with blood and lymph node memory CD4+ cells and lymph node naive CD4+ cells.

The sequence was obtained from a female donor with breast cancer. The chain couples TRBV4-2 to TRBJ1-6, with TRBD1 identical over 7 bases. Sequencing was carried out using tumor-infiltrating naive CD4+ T cells sorted from the breast tumor. Subset denoted: naive CD4+ T cells, CD4+CD45RA+CD25-. As DNA, the CDR3 is TGTGCCAGCAGCCGCAAGACAGGCGCAGGGGGGAATTCACCCCTCCACTTT. It is translated as CASSRKTGAGGNSPLHF.